This TCR beta chain was retrieved from a study of PD-1 blockade in classical Hodgkin lymphoma (dated by TCRdb to 2020 to 2021). Regarding the research as a whole: Nivolumab dosing was 3 mg/kg intravenously every 2 weeks, continuing until either disease progression or unacceptable toxicity. The study used CyTOF and TCR beta sequencing to define a peripheral blood immune signature of response to PD-1 blockade in classical Hodgkin lymphoma. Summary of the overall study and its limitations: Lower diversity was observed in patients in whom nivolumab was started less than 1 year after ASCT, and these patients were excluded from later analyses so that confounding by immune reconstitution would be avoided. Only a single clinical trial cohort was studied, and what caused the repertoire differences, possibly disease activity or prior therapy, remained undefined. Trial patients with a complete response had baseline diversity similar to that of newly diagnosed patients, while partial responders and progressors had significantly lower diversity. A significant rise by C4D1 was seen in CD4+ but not CD8+ TCR diversity (p=0.0027 vs p=0.16), with the rise being most apparent in complete responders (p=0.02). Newly diagnosed patients were reported to have lower baseline TCR diversity than healthy donors, and relapsed/refractory patients were reported to have lower baseline TCR diversity still.

This sample's time point label indicates: cycle 2 day 1 (C2D1) of nivolumab. All trial patients had relapsed after autologous stem cell transplantation, with cohorts A, B and C differing in prior brentuximab vedotin exposure. The trial cohort was composed of 55 to 65 patients with relapsed/refractory classical Hodgkin lymphoma, for whom complete response, partial response or progressive disease was recorded as best overall response. In the multi-cohort phase II CheckMate 205 trial, trial patients received single-agent nivolumab. Best overall response was determined by an independent review committee according to the 2007 International Working Group response criteria. Trial PBMCs were collected immediately before nivolumab initiation (C1D1) and during therapy at cycle 2 day 1 and cycle 4 day 1. Peripheral blood was collected in 8 mL Vacutainer Cell Preparation Tubes, from which PBMCs were isolated by centrifugation and then cryopreserved.

Genomic DNA was extracted with the Qiagen DNeasy kit from unsorted PBMCs and from negatively selected CD4+ and CD8+ fractions. TCR beta CDR3 regions were subjected to amplification by immunoSEQ multiplex PCR with primers that anneal to V and J segments. A synthetic immune receptor repertoire was used to minimize amplification bias, and any remaining bias was removed computationally after sequencing. On the authors' methods: Repertoire diversity was quantified as the Shannon entropy index using custom Python scripts. The unsorted, CD4+ and CD8+ repertoires were each analyzed separately, with the exception of combined analyses, where CD4+ and CD8+ sequences were merged in silico. A clone was considered expanded if an increase in frequency of at least 2-fold after treatment relative to C1D1 was found, and a pseudocount of 0.5 was applied to clones undetected at baseline. Clones with 0 or 1 copy at C1D1 were defined as singleton clones, while clones with 2 or more copies were defined as non-singleton clones. By matching protein sequences in sorted samples from the same patient, clones expanded in unsorted samples were annotated as CD4+, CD8+ or unknown. Wilcoxon tests were applied to paired samples to test diversity changes from C1D1 to C4D1. Here the immuneACCESS table is served through TCRdb, limited to in-frame sequences with V and J called. Missing clones are a known gap in these copies; in checked studies unresolved V genes cover under half, and the rest lacks a known reason. The DNA gave D and trimming, while V, J and clone size come from that table. Present in this sample are around 99,000 clones, roughly 80% of which were seen just once. Together, the top ten hold roughly 15% of the sample.

In regard to this clone: The antigen it recognizes is unknown. Per-nucleotide qualities are absent, and no much larger clonotype sits a single base away.

Spanning cysteine to phenylalanine, the CDR3 consists of 14 amino acids. The retained sequence is limited to the CDR3, 42 bases, with the frame set at the first base. Relative to germline, V is missing 5 bases and J is missing 8 bases, with 8 bases of the junction outside any gene match. Based on the germline V gene, the CDR1 and CDR2 sequences are SGHDN and FVKESK. Here the chain combines TRBV14 and TRBJ1-2, with 10 central nucleotides matching TRBD1. The TCR originated in a human donor with classical Hodgkin lymphoma. The sequences come from peripheral blood mononuclear cells (PBMCs), collected before the second cycle of nivolumab. The CDR3 loop reads CASSTRDRGGGYTF. The nucleotides read TGTGCCAGCAGCACCCGGGACAGGGGAGGAGGCTACACCTTC.